These 13 T cell receptor beta chains were sequenced from one sample in a study of Ad26.COV2.S vaccination and SARS-CoV-2 variants. The protocol was immunoSEQ multiplex PCR, while the TCRdb copy is restricted to in-frame clones and leaves out a portion. The sample has roughly 680,000 clones; more than 80% are singletons. As for treatment: roughly 19 received Ad26.COV2.S at low or high dose, single or two shots; roughly 5 received placebo; per-sample allocation not given. Collection of the samples took place on day 63 after the first injection of vaccine or placebo. This material consisted of peripheral blood, taken in a trial of Ad26.COV2.S vaccine versus placebo. These receptors came from a person between 18 and 60 years old who received the Ad26.COV2.S COVID-19 vaccine or a placebo.

This chain uses TRBV27 with TRBJ1-4; 9 bases are a match to TRBD1. Trimming cost V 11 bases and J 1 base; bases outside gene matches: 11. This CDR3 has 16 amino acids. The germline CDR1 and CDR2 sequences are MNHEY and SMNVEV (reference sequence). This chain's CDR3 is CAPARTGEVTNEKLFF. CDR3 sequence (DNA): TGTGCCCCCGCCCGGACAGGGGAGGTAACTAATGAAAAACTGTTTTTT.

This chain's CDR3 is CASSLGSAFF. CDR3 coding DNA: TGTGCCAGCAGTTTAGGGTCAGCTTTCTTT. The rearrangement joins TRBV12-3 or TRBV12-4 to TRBJ1-1; no clear D gene. The V end was cut by 1 base, the J end by 10 bases, with 4 bases between. The CDR3 is 10 amino acids.

This clone was counted a few times. The rearrangement joins TRBV7-9 to TRBJ1-2; TRBD1 is a possible D gene (5 bases). Trimming pared 2 bases from V and 4 bases from J, leaving 11 bases between. The CDR3 length is 14 residues. CDR1 SEHNR and CDR2 FQNEAQ come from the germline V gene (reference sequence). This chain's CDR3 is CASSLPGGFYGYTF. The CDR3 DNA reads TGTGCCAGCAGCTTACCCGGGGGATTCTATGGCTACACCTTC.

The V call is TRBV18, the J call TRBJ2-2; tentatively, D is TRBD1 or TRBD2 (5 bases each). Trimming left V 6 bases short and J 0 bases short, with 14 bases between. This CDR3 is 16 amino acids long. Germline V gives CDR1 KGHSH, CDR2 LQKENI. CDR3: CASSLGATANTGELFF. The CDR3 coding sequence is TGTGCCAGCTCTCTCGGGGCAACCGCGAACACCGGGGAGCTGTTTTTT. Based on the CDR3 plus reference TRBV18 and TRBJ2-2, the full variable domain is NAGVMQNPRHLVRRRGQEARLRCSPMKGHSHVYWYRQLPEEGLKFMVYLQKENIIDESGMPKERFSAEFPKEGPSILRIQQVVRGDSAAYFCASSLGATANTGELFFGEGSRLTVL.

V usage is TRBV6-5 and J usage is TRBJ1-1; no definite D call. Looked up from germline, CDR1 is MNHEY and CDR2 is SVGAGI. V shed 0 bases and J shed 5 bases, with 13 bases lying between them. This CDR3 is 15 amino acids long. The CDR3 bases are TGTGCCAGCAGTTACTCGAGTAGGGTTCAGACTGAAGCTTTCTTT. It encodes CASSYSSRVQTEAFF.

V and J are TRBV27 and TRBJ2-7, with 7 bases aligning to TRBD1. The V gene end was trimmed by 4 bases and the J gene end by 1 base; junction bases not matched to a gene: 4. The CDR3 is 14 residues long. Germline-derived CDR1 and CDR2 are MNHEY and SMNVEV (reference sequence). Here the CDR3 reads CASSYDRVSYEQYF. The DNA of the CDR3 is TGTGCCAGCAGTTACGACAGGGTGTCCTACGAGCAGTACTTC.

This chain uses TRBV19 with TRBJ2-2; perhaps TRBD1 as D (5 bases). Germline-derived CDR1 and CDR2 are LNHDA and SQIVND (reference sequence). CDR3 size: 13 residues. V shed 3 bases and J shed 11 bases, with 13 bases lying between them. The CDR3 sequence: CASSILAQGELFF. In DNA form, the CDR3 reads TGTGCCAGTAGTATTCTGGCCCAGGGAGAGCTGTTTTTT.

The V gene is TRBV5-1, the J gene TRBJ2-2; D is unresolved. Germline CDR1 and CDR2: SGHRS and YFSETQ. The CDR3 length is 17 residues. Trimming removed 0 bases from V and 0 bases from J, with 12 bases in between. CDR3 sequence reads: CASSLEGRFANTGELFF. The CDR3 nucleotides read TGCGCCAGCAGCTTGGAAGGCAGGTTCGCGAACACCGGGGAGCTGTTTTTT.

The V gene is TRBV5-3, the J gene TRBJ1-2; possible D gene TRBD1, 5 bases. TRBV5-3 is an ORF, with its function uncertain. CDR3 length: 11 amino acids. V was shortened by 2 bases and J by 7 bases, with 6 bases between the two germline ends. The CDR3 bases are TGTGCCAGAAGCTTAAGGGGTGGCTACACCTTC. Translation: CARSLRGGYTF.

CDR3 amino acids: CASGPGWADQPQHF. The DNA for the CDR3 is TGTGCCAGCGGCCCAGGCTGGGCCGATCAGCCCCAGCATTTT. The chain recombines TRBV9 with TRBJ1-5; the D is unclear. V was cut by 7 bases and J by 5 bases, with 16 bases left in between. CDR3 length equals 14 residues. Germline values: CDR1 SGDLS, CDR2 YYNGEE.

This chain connects TRBV7-9 to TRBJ2-7; D is perhaps TRBD1 (5 bases). Trimming removed 0 bases at V and 6 bases at J, with 12 bases between. Germline CDR1 is SEHNR and CDR2 is FQNEAQ (reference sequence). The CDR3 has 14 residues. In DNA form, the CDR3 reads TGTGCCAGCAGCTTAGCGGCCCAGGGCGGCGAGCAGTACTTC. This encodes CASSLAAQGGEQYF.

As DNA, the CDR3 is TGTGCCAGCAGTCCAAGGAGTAGCCTTCGGGAGACCCAGTACTTC. As protein: CASSPRSSLRETQYF. The chain links TRBV6-2 or TRBV6-3 to TRBJ2-5, with D hard to call. The CDR3 totals 15 residues. Germline values: CDR1 MNHEY, CDR2 SVGEGT. Trimming pared 5 bases from V and 5 bases from J, leaving 18 bases between.

The chain has TRBV6-4 and TRBJ2-3; 7 positions match TRBD2. The CDR3 is 16 amino acids. J was trimmed by 4 bases and V by 4 bases; bases with no gene match: 11. CDR1 and CDR2 from the germline V gene are MRHNA and SNTAGT. The CDR3: CASSGQGLGQPDTQYF. CDR3 DNA: TGTGCCAGCAGTGGCCAAGGACTAGGGCAGCCAGATACGCAGTATTTT.